The entry below describes one TCR beta chain. A few counts support this clonotype. The clone's antigen remains unknown. One base away there is no much larger clone; base qualities are not given. The data belong to a study of T cell repertoires in cytomegalovirus infection (dated by TCRdb to about 2019). About the investigation overall: Because public TCR beta signatures pointed to carriage of CMV infection together with the matching HLA type, the HLA type of each donor mattered for the analysis.

Here is what the overall study found, with its caveats: In both this cohort and an independent approximately 370-donor cohort, the cumulative frequency of public TCR beta family members distinguished carriers of CMV infection plus the relevant HLA type. The ex vivo response was dominated by HLA-C-restricted CMV-specific TCR beta clonotypes, which also provided the single most frequent clonotype in two of eight donors.

The V and J ends are trimmed by 8 bases and 5 bases, leaving 18 bases between them. The CDR3 goes from the cysteine to the phenylalanine over 14 residues. The kept DNA is CDR3 alone, 42 bases in frame from the first base. The germline V gene (reference sequence) supplies CDR1 DFQATT and CDR2 SNEGSKA. The reads were generated on an Illumina HiSeq 1500. TCRdb redid the processing of the public reads, applying fastp at Q25 and MiXCR, and retained in-frame beta chains. Rows with one shared CDR3 protein collapse into an entry with the most common genes and DNA. Counted in this sample were 480,000 or so distinct CDR3 sequences; roughly 10% of them appeared once. The top ten clonotypes cover about a tenth of the sample.

The sequencing sample was made of PBMCs. In this chain, TRBV20-1 is recombined with TRBJ1-4, and the D gene may be TRBD1, 5 bases matching. This receptor was identified in a human donor in good health (CMV status not recorded). Some clones in this sample may be carry-over from other donors' samples. The CDR3 has the sequence CSPRGAGRNEKLFF. The sequenced DNA: TGCAGTCCCCGAGGGGCGGGGAGGAATGAAAAACTGTTTTTT.